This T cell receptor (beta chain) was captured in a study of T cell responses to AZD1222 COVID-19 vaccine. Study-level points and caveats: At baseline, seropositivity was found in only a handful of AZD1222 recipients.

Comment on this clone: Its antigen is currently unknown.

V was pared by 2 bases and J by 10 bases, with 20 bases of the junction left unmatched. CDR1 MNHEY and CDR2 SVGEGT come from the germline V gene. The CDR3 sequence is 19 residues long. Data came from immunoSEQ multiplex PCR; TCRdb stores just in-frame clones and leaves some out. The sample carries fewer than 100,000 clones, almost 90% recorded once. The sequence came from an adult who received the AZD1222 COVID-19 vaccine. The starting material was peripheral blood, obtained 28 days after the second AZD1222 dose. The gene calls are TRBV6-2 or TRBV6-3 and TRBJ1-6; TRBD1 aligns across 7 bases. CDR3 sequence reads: CASSYQHHRGEGVRSPLHF. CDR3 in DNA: TGTGCCAGCAGTTACCAACACCACAGGGGCGAAGGAGTTCGGTCACCCCTCCACTTT.